This TCR beta chain was profiled in a study of OX40 agonist ivuxolimab in advanced cancers. The timepoints at which blood was sampled were baseline, cycle 4 day 1, and cycle 7 day 1. As for this clone: What it binds is not known.

Method: immunoSEQ multiplex PCR; TCRdb's copy keeps in-frame clones and lacks some. The profile covers about 150,000 clones, with 94% appearing a single time and around 0.33% taken by the ten largest. Findings of the study overall: At 0.1 to 3.0 mg/kg and by week 6, clonal expansion occurred in CD4+ and CD8+ blood T cells. Expanded clones were, on average, more numerous among CD8+ T cells than CD4+.

Germline V gene data show CDR1 as SGHAT and CDR2 as FQNNGV. Trimming removed 1 base at V and 5 bases at J, with 23 bases between. This CDR3 is built from 18 residues. V usage is TRBV11-2 and J usage is TRBJ1-2; no definite D call. The sequences come from CD4+ or CD8+ T cells sorted from blood, collected in a trial of the OX40 agonist ivuxolimab. This receptor was taken from an adult with an advanced solid tumor such as melanoma, head and neck, liver or kidney cancer. CDR3: CASSLGMGKSGLRYGYTF. The CDR3 DNA follows: TGTGCCAGCAGCTTAGGAATGGGGAAGTCGGGGTTAAGATATGGCTACACCTTC.